This T cell receptor beta chain was profiled in a study of T cells in Graves' hyperthyroidism and ophthalmopathy. General study results and limits: Median prediction lead before ophthalmopathy onset was around 6.9 months with the model.

Used for diagnoses were clinical symptoms, serum thyroxine and TRAb, thyroid ultrasound and orbital computed tomography. Isolation of PBMCs was performed on around 9.7 ml fresh peripheral blood. The source material, RNA transcripts, was used to amplify TCR beta CDR3 regions. HTBI primers drove first-round RT-PCR of the TCR CDR3. TCRdb re-derived calls from the multiplex PCR reads in MiXCR, one entry per CDR3 protein. The sample has more than 350,000 distinct CDR3 sequences, about a sixth seen once. The ends lost 5 bases at V and 0 bases at J; junction bases unmatched: 1. This CDR3 contains 13 residues. Per germline, CDR1 DFQATT and CDR2 SNEGSKA (reference sequence). In the case of this clonotype: Its antigen remains unidentified.

This TCR was recovered from a woman aged 25 to 39 with Graves' hyperthyroidism that later progressed to Graves' ophthalmopathy. The chain combines TRBV20-1 with TRBJ2-7, with TRBD1 matching over 10 bases. Material: blood. The CDR3 region has the DNA TGCAGTGCTTGGACAGGGGGCTCCTACGAGCAGTACTTC. This translates into CSAWTGGSYEQYF.